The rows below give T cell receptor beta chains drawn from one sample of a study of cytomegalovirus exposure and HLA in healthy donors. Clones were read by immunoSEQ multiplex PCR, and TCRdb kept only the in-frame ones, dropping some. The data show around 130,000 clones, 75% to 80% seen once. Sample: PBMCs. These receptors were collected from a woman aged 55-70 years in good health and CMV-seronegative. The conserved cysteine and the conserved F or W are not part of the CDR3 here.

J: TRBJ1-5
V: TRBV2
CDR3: ASSPQPSNQPQH

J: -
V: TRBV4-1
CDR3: ASSQIGDRYEQY

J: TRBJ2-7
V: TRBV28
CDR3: ASSLWGLAGGRTSPYEQY

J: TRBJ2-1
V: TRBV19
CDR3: ASSHTSGRGPQEQF

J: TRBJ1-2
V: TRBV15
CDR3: ATSRAGYNYGYT

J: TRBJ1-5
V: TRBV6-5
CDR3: ASTRRESNQPQH

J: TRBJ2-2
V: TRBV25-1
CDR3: ASSARTGGDVTGELF

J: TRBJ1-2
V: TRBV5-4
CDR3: ASSLAPGDYGYT

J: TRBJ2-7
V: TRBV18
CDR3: ASSPPMGAPPYLQY

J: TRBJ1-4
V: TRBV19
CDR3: ASSISQGWNEKLF

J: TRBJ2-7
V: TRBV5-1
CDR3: ASRTGENVGVYEQY

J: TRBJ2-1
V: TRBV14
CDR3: ASGSGGARNEQF

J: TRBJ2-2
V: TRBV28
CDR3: ASSLSTSGSTGELF

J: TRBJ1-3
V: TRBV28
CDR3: ASSFGGSGNTIY

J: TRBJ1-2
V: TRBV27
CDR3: ASSSSPGQGHGYT

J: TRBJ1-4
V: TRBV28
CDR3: ASSLYQAGGGSEKLF

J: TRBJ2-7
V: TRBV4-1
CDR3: ASSRPGQTYEQY

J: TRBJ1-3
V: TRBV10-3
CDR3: AISEQGAGGNTIY

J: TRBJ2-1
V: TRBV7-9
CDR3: ASSSSGTGVYNEQF

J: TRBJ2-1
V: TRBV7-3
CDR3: ASRSGGEAYNEQF

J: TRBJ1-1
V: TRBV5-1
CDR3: ASRGGTEAF

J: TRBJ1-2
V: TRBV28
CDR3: ASSSRVGGYT

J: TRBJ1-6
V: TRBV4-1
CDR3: ASSQDIGRGYNSPLH

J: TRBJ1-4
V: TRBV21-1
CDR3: ASSKVTRDEKLF

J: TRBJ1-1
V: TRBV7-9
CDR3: ASSLIDTTEAF

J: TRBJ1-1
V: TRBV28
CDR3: ASSFAEPNTEAF

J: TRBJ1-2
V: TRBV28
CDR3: ASSSPGQGHYGYT

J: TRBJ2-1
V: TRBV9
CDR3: ASSTLAGGSGEQF

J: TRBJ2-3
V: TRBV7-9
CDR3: ASSPRLAATDTQY

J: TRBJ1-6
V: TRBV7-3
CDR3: ASSFKPGNSPLH

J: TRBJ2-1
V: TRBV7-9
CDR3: ATRGGSGRAVDEQF

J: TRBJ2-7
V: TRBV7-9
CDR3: SSSLVAVSSYEQY

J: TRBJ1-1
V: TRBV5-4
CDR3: ASSLVGSGTEAF

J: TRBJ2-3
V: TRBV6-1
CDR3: ASSADRGLSDTQY

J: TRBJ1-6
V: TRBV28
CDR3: ASSSATGALGSPLH

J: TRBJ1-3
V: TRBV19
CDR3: ASKGQGTGNTIY

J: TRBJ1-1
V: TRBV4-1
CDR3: ASSPTASGTEAF

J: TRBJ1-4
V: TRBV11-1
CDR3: ASSFRGPGKLF

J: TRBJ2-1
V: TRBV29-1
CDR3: SVGQGGAEQF

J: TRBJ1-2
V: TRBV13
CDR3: ASSPRGTGEGGYGYT

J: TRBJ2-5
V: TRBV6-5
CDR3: ASSYSSGGGTQY

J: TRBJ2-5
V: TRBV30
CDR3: AWSGLDQETQY

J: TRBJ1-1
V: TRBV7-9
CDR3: ASSFTGLNTEAF

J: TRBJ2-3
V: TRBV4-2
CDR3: ASSQDQSGGADTQY

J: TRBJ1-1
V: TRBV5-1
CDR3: ASSLAIMNTEAF